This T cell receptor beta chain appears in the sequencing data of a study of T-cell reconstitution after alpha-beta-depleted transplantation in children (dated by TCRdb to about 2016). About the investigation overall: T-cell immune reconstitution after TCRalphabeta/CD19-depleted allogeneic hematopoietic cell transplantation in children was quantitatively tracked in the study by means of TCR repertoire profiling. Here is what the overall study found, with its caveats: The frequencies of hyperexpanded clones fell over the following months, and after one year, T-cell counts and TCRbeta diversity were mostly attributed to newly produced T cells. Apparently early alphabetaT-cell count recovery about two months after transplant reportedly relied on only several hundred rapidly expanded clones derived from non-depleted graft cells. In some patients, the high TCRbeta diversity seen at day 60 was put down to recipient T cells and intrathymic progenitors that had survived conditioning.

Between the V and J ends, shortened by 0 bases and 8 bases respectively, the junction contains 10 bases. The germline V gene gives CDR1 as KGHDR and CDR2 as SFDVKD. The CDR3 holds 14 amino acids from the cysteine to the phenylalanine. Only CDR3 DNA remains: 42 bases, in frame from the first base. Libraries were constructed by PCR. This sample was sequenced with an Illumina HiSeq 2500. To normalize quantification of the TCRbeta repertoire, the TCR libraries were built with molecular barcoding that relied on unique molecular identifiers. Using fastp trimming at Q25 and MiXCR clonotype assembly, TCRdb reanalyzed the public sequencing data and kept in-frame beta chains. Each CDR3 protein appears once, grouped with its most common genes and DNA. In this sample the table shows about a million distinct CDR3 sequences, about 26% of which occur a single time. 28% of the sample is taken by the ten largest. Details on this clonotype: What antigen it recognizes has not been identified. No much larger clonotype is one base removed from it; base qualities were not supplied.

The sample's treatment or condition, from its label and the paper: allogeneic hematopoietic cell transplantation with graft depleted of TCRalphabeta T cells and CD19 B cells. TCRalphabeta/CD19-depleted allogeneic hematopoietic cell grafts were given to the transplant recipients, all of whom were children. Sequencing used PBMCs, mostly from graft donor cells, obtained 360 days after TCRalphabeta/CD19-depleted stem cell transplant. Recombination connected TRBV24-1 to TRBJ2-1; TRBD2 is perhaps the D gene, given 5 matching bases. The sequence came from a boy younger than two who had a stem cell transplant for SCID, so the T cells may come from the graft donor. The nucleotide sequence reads TGTGCCACCAGTGATTTGCCCGGGAAGGATGAGCAGTTCTTC. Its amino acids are CATSDLPGKDEQFF.